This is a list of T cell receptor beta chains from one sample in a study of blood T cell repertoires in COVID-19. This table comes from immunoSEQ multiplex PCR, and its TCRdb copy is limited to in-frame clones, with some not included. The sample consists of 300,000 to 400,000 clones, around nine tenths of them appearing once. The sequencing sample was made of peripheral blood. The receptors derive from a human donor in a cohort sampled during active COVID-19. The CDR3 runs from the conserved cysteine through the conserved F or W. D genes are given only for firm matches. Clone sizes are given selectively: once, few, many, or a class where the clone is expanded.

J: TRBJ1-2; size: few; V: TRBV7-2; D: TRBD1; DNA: TGTGCCAGCAGCTTCCGGACAGGGGAGTATGGCTACACCTTC; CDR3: CASSFRTGEYGYTF
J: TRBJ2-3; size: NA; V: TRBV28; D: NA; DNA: TGTGCCAGCAGTTCCCCCGGCGGGAGCACAGATACGCAGTATTTT; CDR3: CASSSPGGSTDTQYF
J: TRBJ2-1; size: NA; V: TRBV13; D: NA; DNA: TGTGCCAGCAGCCCCCTAGATAAGGAGCAGTTCTTC; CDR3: CASSPLDKEQFF
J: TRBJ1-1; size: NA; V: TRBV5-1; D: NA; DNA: TGCGCCAGCAGCCCGGACCTGACAGTGAACACTGAAGCTTTCTTT; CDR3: CASSPDLTVNTEAFF
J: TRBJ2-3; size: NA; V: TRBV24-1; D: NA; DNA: TGTGCCACCAGTGATTTGAGGGGGGATACGCAGTATTTT; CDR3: CATSDLRGDTQYF
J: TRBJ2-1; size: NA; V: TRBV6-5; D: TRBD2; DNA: TGTGCCAGCGCTAGCGGGGGATACAATGAGCAGTTCTTC; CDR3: CASASGGYNEQFF
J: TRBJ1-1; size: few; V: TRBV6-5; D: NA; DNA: TGTGCCAGCAGTTACCTAGGGGAGAACACTGAAGCTTTCTTT; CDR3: CASSYLGENTEAFF
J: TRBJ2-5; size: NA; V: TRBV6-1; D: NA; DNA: TGTGCCAGCAGTCGTGGTGGAGCGTTAGAGACCCAGTACTTC; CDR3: CASSRGGALETQYF
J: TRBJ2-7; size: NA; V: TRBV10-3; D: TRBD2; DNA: TGTGCCATCAGTGAGTCGTTAGCGGGAGGGTCCTACGAGCAGTACTTC; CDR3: CAISESLAGGSYEQYF
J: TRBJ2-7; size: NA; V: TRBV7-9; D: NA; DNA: TGTGCCAGCAGCTCACCCGCACTCGGGGGACGGTACGAGCAGTACTTC; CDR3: CASSSPALGGRYEQYF
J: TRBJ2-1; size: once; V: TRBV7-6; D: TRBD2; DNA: TGTGCCAGCAGCTTAGGGTTTTGGCGGGGGGGCTCCTACAATGAGCAGTTCTTC; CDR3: CASSLGFWRGGSYNEQFF
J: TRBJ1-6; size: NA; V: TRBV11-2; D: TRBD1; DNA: TGTGCCAGCAGTGCCATCCCAGGGGGCCGTAATTCACCCCTCCACTTT; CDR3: CASSAIPGGRNSPLHF
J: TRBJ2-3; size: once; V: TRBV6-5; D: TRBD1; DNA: TGTGCCAGCACCAAGGGACAGGGGGACACAGATACGCAGTATTTT; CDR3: CASTKGQGDTDTQYF
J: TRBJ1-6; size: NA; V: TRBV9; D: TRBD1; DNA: TGTGCCAGCAGCGTAGATACAGGGGAATCACCCCTCCACTTT; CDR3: CASSVDTGESPLHF
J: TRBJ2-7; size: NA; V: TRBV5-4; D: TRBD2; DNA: TGTGCCAGCAGCTTGATTCCGGGGAGGGCTAACGAGCAGTACTTC; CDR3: CASSLIPGRANEQYF
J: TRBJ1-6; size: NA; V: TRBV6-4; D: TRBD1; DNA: TGTGCCAGCAGTAACAGGGGGCTCGGTTCACCCCTCCACTTT; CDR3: CASSNRGLGSPLHF
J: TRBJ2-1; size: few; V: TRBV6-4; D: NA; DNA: TGTGCCAGCAGTGACGGTGGTAGCGGCTACAATGAGCAGTTCTTC; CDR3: CASSDGGSGYNEQFF
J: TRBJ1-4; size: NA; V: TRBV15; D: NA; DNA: TGTGCCACCAGCAGAGATCTTGTCGGTAATGAAAAACTGTTTTTT; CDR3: CATSRDLVGNEKLFF
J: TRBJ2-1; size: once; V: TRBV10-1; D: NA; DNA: TGCGCCAGCAGTCTGTCTAAGAATGTCAATGAGCAGTTCTTC; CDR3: CASSLSKNVNEQFF
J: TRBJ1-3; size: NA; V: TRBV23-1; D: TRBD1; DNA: TGCGCCAGCAGTCTCCTTGACAGGGTGACTGGAAACACCATATATTTT; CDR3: CASSLLDRVTGNTIYF
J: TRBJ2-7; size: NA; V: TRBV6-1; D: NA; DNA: TGTGCCAGCAGTGACCGGGACTCCGGGACGGCCGTCGAGCAGTACTTC; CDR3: CASSDRDSGTAVEQYF
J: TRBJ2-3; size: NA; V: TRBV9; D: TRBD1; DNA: TGTGCCAGCAGCAACGACAGGGGGCCTTTAAAAGATACGCAGTATTTT; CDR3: CASSNDRGPLKDTQYF
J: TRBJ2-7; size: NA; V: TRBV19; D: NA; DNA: TGTGCCAGTAGTATCAGAGTCGGCGGCTACGAGCAGTACTTC; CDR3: CASSIRVGGYEQYF
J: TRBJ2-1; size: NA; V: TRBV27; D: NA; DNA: TGTGCCAGCGAGGAGGGGAATGAGCAGTTCTTC; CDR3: CASEEGNEQFF
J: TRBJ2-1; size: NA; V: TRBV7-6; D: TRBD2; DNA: TGTGCCAGCAGCTTTAGCGGGGGGTACAATGAGCAGTTCTTC; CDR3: CASSFSGGYNEQFF
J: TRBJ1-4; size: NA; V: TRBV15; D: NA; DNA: TGTGCCACCAGCAGTGGACCGGGACTCCTTCCAAAACTGTTTTTT; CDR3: CATSSGPGLLPKLFF
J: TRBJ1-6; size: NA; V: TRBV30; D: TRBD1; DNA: TGTGCCTGGGCTTTTGGACAGGGTGATTCACCCCTCCACTTT; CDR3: CAWAFGQGDSPLHF
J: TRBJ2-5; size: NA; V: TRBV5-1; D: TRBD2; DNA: TGCGCCAGCAGCTTGCCGCTAGCGGGGGTCTCAGAGACCCAGTACTTC; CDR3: CASSLPLAGVSETQYF
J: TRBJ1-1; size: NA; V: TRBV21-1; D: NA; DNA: TGTGCCAGCGAGGACCCGGGGGGAAGCACTGAAGCTTTCTTT; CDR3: CASEDPGGSTEAFF
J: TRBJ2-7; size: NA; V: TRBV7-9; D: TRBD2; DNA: TGTGCCAGCAGCCCGACAGTAGCGGGGCCAACCTACGAGCAGTACTTC; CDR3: CASSPTVAGPTYEQYF
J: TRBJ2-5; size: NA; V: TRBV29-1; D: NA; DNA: TGCAGCGTCCTAGGTGGCGGGTGGGAGACCCAGTACTTC; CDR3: CSVLGGGWETQYF
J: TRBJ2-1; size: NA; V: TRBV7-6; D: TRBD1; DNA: TGTGCCAGCAGCGGCCTAGGACAGGGGAGTGTCTTC; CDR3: CASSGLGQGSVF
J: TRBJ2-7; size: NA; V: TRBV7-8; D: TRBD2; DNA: TGTGCCAGCAGCTACAAGGGGAGGGTTTACGAGCAGTACTTC; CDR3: CASSYKGRVYEQYF
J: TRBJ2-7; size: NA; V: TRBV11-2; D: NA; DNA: TGTGCCAGCAGCCTAATGTACGGCGAGCAGTACTTC; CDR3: CASSLMYGEQYF
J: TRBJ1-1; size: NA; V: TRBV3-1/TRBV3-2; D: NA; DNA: TGTGCCAGCAGCCAGGTCGGGGGCACTGAAGCTTTCTTT; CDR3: CASSQVGGTEAFF
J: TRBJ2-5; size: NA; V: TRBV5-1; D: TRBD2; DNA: TGCGCCAGCAGCTCCGGGACTAGGGTCCTCCAAGAGACCCAGTACTTC; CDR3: CASSSGTRVLQETQYF
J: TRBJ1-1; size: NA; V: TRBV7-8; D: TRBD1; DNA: TGTGCCAGCAGTCTAAACCAGGGGGCGCGCACTGAAGCTTTCTTT; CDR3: CASSLNQGARTEAFF
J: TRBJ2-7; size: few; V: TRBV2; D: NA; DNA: TGTGCCAGCAGTGAGGGCCATTACGAGCAGTACTTC; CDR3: CASSEGHYEQYF
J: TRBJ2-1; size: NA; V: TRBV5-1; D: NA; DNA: TGCGCCAGCAGCCCCCAGGGGGCTCGGGGGGATGAGCAGTTCTTC; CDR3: CASSPQGARGDEQFF
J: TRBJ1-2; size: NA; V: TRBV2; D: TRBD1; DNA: TGTGCCAGCAAGTGGACAGGAAACTATGGCTACACCTTC; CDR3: CASKWTGNYGYTF
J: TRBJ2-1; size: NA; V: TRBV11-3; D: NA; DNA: TGTGCCAGCAGCTTATCCAGTGGCCGTTCTTCCTACAATGAGCAGTTCTTC; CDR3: CASSLSSGRSSYNEQFF
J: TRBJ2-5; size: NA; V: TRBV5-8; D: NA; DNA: TGTGCCAGCAGCTTCGGGGTCACCCTAGAGACCCAGTACTTC; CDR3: CASSFGVTLETQYF
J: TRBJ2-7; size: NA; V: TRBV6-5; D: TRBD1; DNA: TGTGCCAGCAGACCCGCCGGGACAGGTCTCTGGGCGTACTTC; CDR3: CASRPAGTGLWAYF
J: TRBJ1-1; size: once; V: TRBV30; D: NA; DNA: TGTGCCTGCAACAGGAACACTGAAGCTTTCTTT; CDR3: CACNRNTEAFF
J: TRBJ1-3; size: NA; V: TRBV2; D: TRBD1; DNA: TGTGCCAGCAGTCGCTACAGGGGAGCCTCTGGAAACACCATATATTTT; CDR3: CASSRYRGASGNTIYF
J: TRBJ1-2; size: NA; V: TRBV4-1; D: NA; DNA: TGCGCCAGCAGCCAAGTCGCGCAGGTCCGTGGCTACACCTTC; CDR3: CASSQVAQVRGYTF
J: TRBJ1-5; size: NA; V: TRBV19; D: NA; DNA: TGTGCCAGTAGTAGACAGTCCGGCAATCAGCCCCAGCATTTT; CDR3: CASSRQSGNQPQHF
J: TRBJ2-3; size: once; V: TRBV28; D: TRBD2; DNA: TGTGCCAGCAGTTTACCATCATATGGGACCCCGGGACTAGCGGAGGGGATCACAGATACGCAGTATTTT; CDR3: CASSLPSYGTPGLAEGITDTQYF
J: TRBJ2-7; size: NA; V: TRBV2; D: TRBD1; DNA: TGTGCCAGGAGAACAGGGGGAGACGGCTCCTACGAGCAGTACTTC; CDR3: CARRTGGDGSYEQYF